Listed here are 15 T cell receptor beta chains from one sample, sequenced in a study of blood T cell repertoires in COVID-19 (dated by TCRdb to the early 2020s). Libraries were prepared through the immunoSEQ multiplex PCR assay. This immuneACCESS table, as held by TCRdb, lists in-frame sequences with V and J called but not all clones. Of the missing ones, under half trace to an unresolved V gene in checked studies; the others have no known cause. The sample table records under 95,000 clones; around 90% of these occur just once. Of the sample, 4.5% to 5.5% is held by the ten largest clones. The material sequenced was peripheral blood. The receptors shown here come from a woman older than 75 with acute or convalescent COVID-19.

This clone was seen once. The CDR3 loop is CASSPAGGHLSDTQYF. The CDR3 nucleotides are TGCGCCAGCAGTCCCGCGGGGGGGCATTTGTCAGATACGCAGTATTTT. The chain couples TRBV5-1 to TRBJ2-3; 9 nucleotides align to TRBD2. The CDR3 length is 16 residues. The V gene end was trimmed by 5 bases and the J gene end by 4 bases; junction bases not matched to a gene: 11. Germline V lookup: CDR1 SGHRS, CDR2 YFSETQ.

This rearrangement joins TRBV5-1 to TRBJ2-3, with TRBD2 matching 8 bases. The germline V gene has CDR1 SGHRS and CDR2 YFSETQ. This CDR3 contains 16 residues. Trimming at V came to 4 bases and at J to 1 base, leaving 8 bases not matched to a gene. CDR3 DNA: TGCGCCAGCAGCACTGGACTAGCCGGCGGCACAGATACGCAGTATTTT. This sequence encodes CASSTGLAGGTDTQYF.

The rearrangement uses TRBV7-6 and TRBJ1-2; 7 nucleotides align to TRBD1. J lost 3 bases, V lost 0 bases, and 10 bases had no gene match. From germline, CDR1 is SGHVS and CDR2 FNYEAQ. This CDR3 spans 17 amino acids. The CDR3 coding sequence is TGTGCCAGCAGCTTAGCCTACGGACAGGCAAGTGACTATGGCTACACCTTC. This translates into CASSLAYGQASDYGYTF.

This rearrangement joins TRBV3-1 (or the pseudogene TRBV3-2) to TRBJ1-1, with D unresolved. Trimming left V 5 bases short and J 1 base short, with 8 bases between. The CDR3 totals 13 residues. Germline V gene lookup returns CDR1 LGHDT and CDR2 YNNKEL (reference sequence). The CDR3 region is CASSVQWNTEAFF. In nucleotides, the CDR3 is TGTGCCAGCAGCGTACAGTGGAACACTGAAGCTTTCTTT.

This clone has more than one count but fewer than ten. V is TRBV3-1 (or the pseudogene TRBV3-2) and J is TRBJ2-2; 10 nucleotides line up with TRBD2. This CDR3 spans 18 amino acids. The germline V gene has CDR1 LGHDT and CDR2 YNNKEL (reference sequence). J was trimmed by 0 bases and V by 0 bases; bases with no gene match: 4. The CDR3 reads CASSQDRLAGANTGELFF. The CDR3 DNA sequence: TGTGCCAGCAGCCAAGATAGGCTAGCGGGGGCGAACACCGGGGAGCTGTTTTTT.

As DNA, the CDR3 is TGCAGCGCCGTGATAGACTACGAGCAGTACTTC. This translates into CSAVIDYEQYF. J is TRBJ2-7 and V is TRBV29-1; D unresolved. Germline lookup yields CDR1 SQVTM and CDR2 ANQGSEA. The CDR3 contains 11 residues. Trimming stripped 7 bases from V and 3 bases from J, with 10 bases between.

This clone was detected once. The chain couples TRBV5-1 to TRBJ1-1, with a tentative D call TRBD1 (6 bases). Germline V lookup: CDR1 SGHRS, CDR2 YFSETQ. The length of the CDR3 is 14 residues. The V end was cut by 3 bases, the J end by 8 bases, with 17 bases between. CDR3 nucleotide sequence: TGCGCCAGCAGCTCTTTAGGGGGAAGTATCGAAGCTTTCTTT. Residues: CASSSLGGSIEAFF.

CDR3: CASSQAGLAGPSDTQYF. In nucleotides, the CDR3 is TGTGCCAGCAGCCAAGCGGGACTAGCGGGGCCCTCGGATACGCAGTATTTT. The chain employs TRBV3-1 (or the pseudogene TRBV3-2) and TRBJ2-3, with 13 bases aligning to TRBD2. Germline V gene data show CDR1 as LGHDT and CDR2 as YNNKEL (reference sequence). The CDR3 is made up of 17 amino acids. V was pared by 1 base and J by 6 bases, with 7 bases of the junction left unmatched.

The CDR3 region has the DNA TGTGCCAGCAGTCCCACCGGGACAGGGTATTATCAGCCCCAGCATTTT. Its translation is CASSPTGTGYYQPQHF. The rearrangement links TRBV27 to TRBJ1-5; 9 positions match TRBD1. The CDR3 is 16 amino acids. Germline lookup yields CDR1 MNHEY and CDR2 SMNVEV (reference sequence). After removal of 5 bases from V and 5 bases from J, the junction contained 10 bases not matched to a gene.

The rearrangement joins TRBV4-2 to TRBJ1-1, with TRBD1 matching over 11 bases. The junction had 9 bases not matched to a gene; V was cut back by 4 bases and J by 2 bases. Looked up from germline, CDR1 is LGHNA and CDR2 is YNFKEQ. The CDR3 contains 17 residues. CDR3 coding DNA: TGTGCCAGCAGCCCACAAAGGACAGGGGGCGTTAACACTGAAGCTTTCTTT. It codes for CASSPQRTGGVNTEAFF.

The rearrangement joins TRBV19 to TRBJ1-2, with 12 bases that match TRBD1. CDR3 length: 16 residues. Germline V lookup: CDR1 LNHDA, CDR2 SQIVND (reference sequence). The V gene end was trimmed by 5 bases and the J gene end by 2 bases; junction bases not matched to a gene: 6. The DNA of the CDR3 is TGTGCCAGTAGTCCTACCGGGACAGGGGGCAACTATGGCTACACCTTC. Its protein product is CASSPTGTGGNYGYTF. The full variable domain, completed using reference TRBV19 and TRBJ1-2, is DGGITQSPKYLFRKEGQNVTLSCEQNLNHDAMYWYRQDPGQGLRLIYYSQIVNDFQKGDIAEGYSVSREKKESFPLTVTSAQKNPTAFYLCASSPTGTGGNYGYTFGSGTRLTVV.

In its sample, this clone was seen once. The rearrangement joins TRBV3-1 (or the pseudogene TRBV3-2) to TRBJ1-5; D possibly corresponds to TRBD1 (5 bases). The germline gives CDR1 LGHDT, CDR2 YNNKEL (reference sequence). This CDR3 contains 14 residues. The ends were cut back, 5 bases at V and 7 bases at J, with 15 bases in the middle. The CDR3 sequence is CASSSGGPGQPQHF. For the CDR3, the DNA is TGTGCCAGCAGCTCGGGGGGACCTGGGCAGCCCCAGCATTTT.

This chain joins TRBV9 and TRBJ1-1; TRBD1 matches at 7 bases. This CDR3 is 14 amino acids long. The J segment lost 6 bases and the V segment lost 4 bases, leaving 9 bases of the junction unmatched. In germline, CDR1 is SGDLS, CDR2 YYNGEE. CDR3 DNA sequence: TGTGCCAGCAGCCCTCGACAGGGCCTCGCTGAAGCTTTCTTT. Translating it yields CASSPRQGLAEAFF.

The rearrangement uses TRBV10-3 and TRBJ1-4; 8 bases align to TRBD1. The length of the CDR3 is 13 residues. The ends lost 6 bases at V and 8 bases at J; junction bases unmatched: 5. The V gene's germline CDR1 is ENHRY and CDR2 SYGVKD. Here the CDR3 DNA reads TGTGCCATCAGCCCTAGGACAGGGGAAAAACTGTTTTTT. Translated: CAISPRTGEKLFF.

The chain employs TRBV2 and TRBJ2-1, with 8 bases fitting TRBD2. The CDR3 has 13 amino acids. Per germline, CDR1 SNHLY and CDR2 FYNNEI. The V and J ends lost 10 bases and 6 bases, in that order; junction bases with no gene match: 8. The CDR3 nucleotides read TGTGCCACACGTCGGGAGGGGGGCAATGAGCAGTTCTTC. It encodes CATRREGGNEQFF.